What follows are 3 T cell receptor beta chains derived from one specimen sequenced in a study of T cell responses to AZD1222 COVID-19 vaccine. Method: immunoSEQ multiplex PCR; TCRdb's copy keeps in-frame clones and lacks some. The data show roughly 120,000 clones, with 85% to 90% seen just once and roughly 7.1% held by the top ten. The sample here was peripheral blood, taken 28 days after the second AZD1222 dose. The receptors here all came from an adult who received the AZD1222 COVID-19 vaccine.

J is TRBJ1-5 and V is TRBV5-3, with D tentatively TRBD1 (5 bases). TRBV5-3 is given ORF status, its function remaining uncertain. The V and J ends lost 4 bases and 4 bases respectively, with 12 bases between them. The CDR3 spans 14 residues. CDR3 residues: CARSQGCENQPQHF. The CDR3 DNA is TGTGCCAGAAGCCAGGGTTGTGAGAATCAGCCCCAGCATTTT.

This chain uses TRBV12-3 or TRBV12-4 with TRBJ1-1, with D tentatively TRBD1 (5 bases). Trimming pared 0 bases from V and 10 bases from J, leaving 9 bases between. The CDR3 totals 12 residues. The CDR3 DNA reads TGTGCCAGCAGTTTAGCTGCGCAGGGAGCTTTCTTT. Its protein is CASSLAAQGAFF.

This clone was detected only once. This CDR3 is also generated by other DNA sequences in the sample. The gene calls are TRBV18 and TRBJ2-5; D unresolved. Germline V gene lookup returns CDR1 KGHSH and CDR2 LQKENI. Trimming shortened V by 3 bases and J by 2 bases, and 1 base separated the two germline ends. The CDR3 runs 11 residues. The CDR3 reads CASSPQETQYF. For the CDR3, the DNA is TGTGCCAGCTCACCGCAAGAGACCCAGTACTTC.